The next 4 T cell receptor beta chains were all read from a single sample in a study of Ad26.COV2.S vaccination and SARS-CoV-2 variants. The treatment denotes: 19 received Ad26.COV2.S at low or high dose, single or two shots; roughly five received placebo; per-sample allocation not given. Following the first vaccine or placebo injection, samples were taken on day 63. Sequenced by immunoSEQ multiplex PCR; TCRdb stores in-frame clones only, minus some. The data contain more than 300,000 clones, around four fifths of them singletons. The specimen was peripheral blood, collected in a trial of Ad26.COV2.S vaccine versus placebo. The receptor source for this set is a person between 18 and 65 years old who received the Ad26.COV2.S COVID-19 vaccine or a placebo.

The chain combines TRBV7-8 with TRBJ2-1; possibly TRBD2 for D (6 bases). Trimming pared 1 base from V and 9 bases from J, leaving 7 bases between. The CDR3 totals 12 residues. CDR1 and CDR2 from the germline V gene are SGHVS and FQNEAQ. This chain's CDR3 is CASSLVGGEQFF. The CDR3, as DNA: TGTGCCAGCAGCTTAGTGGGAGGTGAGCAGTTCTTC.

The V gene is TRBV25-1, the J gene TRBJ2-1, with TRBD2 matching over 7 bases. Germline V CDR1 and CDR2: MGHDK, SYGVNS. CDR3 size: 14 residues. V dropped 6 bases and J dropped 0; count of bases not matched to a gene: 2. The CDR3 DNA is TGTGCCAGCAGGGGAGGGAGCTCCTACAATGAGCAGTTCTTC. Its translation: CASRGGSSYNEQFF.

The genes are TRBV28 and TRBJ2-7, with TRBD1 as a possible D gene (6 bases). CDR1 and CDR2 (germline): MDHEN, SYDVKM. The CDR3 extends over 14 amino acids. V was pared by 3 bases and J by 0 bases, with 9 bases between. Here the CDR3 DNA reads TGTGCCAGCAGTTTGAGGGGGATCTCCTACGAGCAGTACTTC. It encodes CASSLRGISYEQYF.

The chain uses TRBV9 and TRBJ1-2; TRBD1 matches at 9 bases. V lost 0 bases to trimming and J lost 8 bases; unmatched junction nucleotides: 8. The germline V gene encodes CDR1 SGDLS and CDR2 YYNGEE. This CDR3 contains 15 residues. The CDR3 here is CASSVDIQGAGGYTF. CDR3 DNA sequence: TGTGCCAGCAGCGTAGATATACAGGGGGCAGGAGGCTACACCTTC.